A selection of T cell receptor beta chains follows, all from one sample in a study of T-cell reconstitution after alpha-beta-depleted transplantation in children. TCRdb re-analysed the PCR reads in MiXCR, keeping a single row per CDR3 protein. The top ten hold about 28% of the sample, which has about 980,000 distinct CDR3 sequences, 25% to 30% seen once. The source was PBMCs, mostly from graft donor cells, collected 360 days after TCRalphabeta/CD19-depleted stem cell transplant. The receptors come from a boy younger than two who had a stem cell transplant for SCID, so the T cells may come from the graft donor. Both conserved end residues are part of each CDR3. Fields, in order: D gene, clone size, J gene, V gene, CDR3 DNA, CDR3 protein. D genes are given only for firm matches. Clone size is given for some rows only: seen once, a few or many times, or a class if the clone is expanded.

D: .
size: once
J: TRBJ1-1
V: TRBV7-2
DNA: TGTGCCAGCAGCTTAGTTGAGACAGTTACTGAAGCTTTCTTT
CDR3: CASSLVETVTEAFF

D: .
size: .
J: TRBJ1-1
V: TRBV20-1
DNA: TGCAGTGCCGACTGGGGGGAACGGGAAGCTTTCTTT
CDR3: CSADWGEREAFF

D: .
size: .
J: TRBJ2-7
V: TRBV7-8
DNA: TGTGCCAGCAGCCTTCGGCAGGGGACTTACTCCTACGAGCAGTACTTC
CDR3: CASSLRQGTYSYEQYF

D: TRBD1
size: .
J: TRBJ1-2
V: TRBV28
DNA: TGTGCCAGCCGGTACAGGGGAGGAGGCGGCTACACCTTC
CDR3: CASRYRGGGGYTF

D: .
size: few
J: TRBJ2-4
V: TRBV6-5
DNA: TGTGCCAGCAGTTACTCGGATAGCAGGGACATTCAGTACTTC
CDR3: CASSYSDSRDIQYF

D: .
size: .
J: TRBJ2-7
V: TRBV12-3/TRBV12-4
DNA: TGTGCCAGCAGTTCTGGAGGGGGCGGCATGTACGAGCAGTACTTC
CDR3: CASSSGGGGMYEQYF

D: TRBD1
size: few
J: TRBJ2-1
V: TRBV3-1
DNA: TGTGCCAGCAGCCAGACCGGGACAGACAATGAGCAGTTCTTC
CDR3: CASSQTGTDNEQFF

D: TRBD1
size: few
J: TRBJ1-1
V: TRBV4-3
DNA: TGCGCCAGCCGAACGACAGGGCGGACTGAAGCTTTCTTT
CDR3: CASRTTGRTEAFF

D: TRBD1
size: few
J: TRBJ2-5
V: TRBV6-1
DNA: TGTGCCAGCAGTCCCATCCACAGGGGCGGGGAGACCCAGTACTTC
CDR3: CASSPIHRGGETQYF

D: .
size: .
J: TRBJ2-5
V: TRBV20-1
DNA: TGCAGTGCTAGAGATTGGACGGCCAGGGTGGAAGAGACCCAGTACTTC
CDR3: CSARDWTARVEETQYF

D: TRBD1
size: .
J: TRBJ2-1
V: TRBV5-4
DNA: TGTGCCAGCAGCTTTGGGACAGGGGGTTTTGAGCAGTTCTTC
CDR3: CASSFGTGGFEQFF

D: .
size: .
J: TRBJ1-2
V: TRBV20-1
DNA: TGCAGTGCTAGGCCGGGGCCTGACAGGAGGAGGGATGGCTACACCTTC
CDR3: CSARPGPDRRRDGYTF

D: .
size: few
J: TRBJ2-1
V: TRBV20-1
DNA: TGCAGTGCTAGCAAAGTGACAGGAGGTGAGCAGTTCTTC
CDR3: CSASKVTGGEQFF

D: TRBD1
size: few
J: TRBJ1-1
V: TRBV7-2
DNA: TGTGCCAGCAGCCCCCGGACAGGGGGCGGTCGGACTGAAGCTTTCTTT
CDR3: CASSPRTGGGRTEAFF

D: TRBD2
size: .
J: TRBJ2-2
V: TRBV5-1
DNA: TGCGCCAGCAGCCTCCAGCGGGGGCCCGGGGAGCTGTTTTTT
CDR3: CASSLQRGPGELFF

D: TRBD2
size: .
J: TRBJ2-7
V: TRBV10-3
DNA: TGTGCCATCAGTGAGTCGGGGCTAGCGGGGACCGAGCAGTACTTC
CDR3: CAISESGLAGTEQYF

D: TRBD2
size: .
J: TRBJ2-3
V: TRBV3-1
DNA: TGTGCCAGCAGCCACCGCCCAGGGACTAGGGCGGGAGATACGCAGTATTTT
CDR3: CASSHRPGTRAGDTQYF

D: TRBD2
size: .
J: TRBJ2-3
V: TRBV5-4
DNA: TGTGCCAGCAGCTTATTAGGACTAGCGGGGCAAACAGATACGCAGTATTTT
CDR3: CASSLLGLAGQTDTQYF

D: TRBD1
size: few
J: TRBJ1-1
V: TRBV28
DNA: TGTGCCACCTACACAGGGGGTAAGTCTGACACTGAAGCTTTCTTT
CDR3: CATYTGGKSDTEAFF

D: .
size: few
J: TRBJ1-1
V: TRBV10-3
DNA: TGTGCCATCAGTGAGAAGTACACTGAAGCTTTCTTT
CDR3: CAISEKYTEAFF

D: TRBD2
size: .
J: TRBJ2-1
V: TRBV27
DNA: TGTGGGGTAGGACGTCCCCGTGGCGGGAGAGTAGGTGAGCAGTTCTTC
CDR3: CGVGRPRGGRVGEQFF

D: TRBD2
size: .
J: TRBJ2-1
V: TRBV12-3/TRBV12-4
DNA: TGTGCCAGCAGTTTAACGGGCGGGGGCTCCTACAATGAGCAGTTCTTC
CDR3: CASSLTGGGSYNEQFF

D: .
size: many
J: TRBJ1-1
V: TRBV7-9
DNA: TGTGCCAGCAGCTTAGGATGGAGGGATGACACTGAAGCTTTCTTT
CDR3: CASSLGWRDDTEAFF

D: TRBD2
size: .
J: TRBJ2-1
V: TRBV12-3/TRBV12-4
DNA: TGTGCCAGCAGTTTTCCCCTAGGACTAGCGGGGGGCGAGCAGTTCTTC
CDR3: CASSFPLGLAGGEQFF

D: TRBD1
size: few
J: TRBJ2-1
V: TRBV3-1
DNA: TGTGCCAGCAGCCAAGAAGTCAGGGACAGGGGATTCGGTGAGCAGTTCTTC
CDR3: CASSQEVRDRGFGEQFF

D: .
size: few
J: TRBJ2-7
V: TRBV6-5
DNA: TGTGCCAGCAGTATCACGCCGGACGGGACCTACGAGCAGTACTTC
CDR3: CASSITPDGTYEQYF

D: TRBD1
size: few
J: TRBJ1-1
V: TRBV13
DNA: TGTGCCAGCAGCTTAGCCCGCGGGACAGGGGGCACTGAAGCTTTCTTT
CDR3: CASSLARGTGGTEAFF

D: .
size: .
J: TRBJ1-1
V: TRBV3-1
DNA: TGTGCCAGCAGCCAAGGTTCTACCCCTCATCGGGCTTTCTTT
CDR3: CASSQGSTPHRAFF

D: .
size: few
J: TRBJ1-4
V: TRBV5-1
DNA: TGCGCCAGCAGCTTGGCAGGGATCGGTGAAAAACTGTTTTTT
CDR3: CASSLAGIGEKLFF

D: TRBD1
size: .
J: TRBJ2-1
V: TRBV12-3/TRBV12-4
DNA: TGTGCCAGCAGACCTACCGGGACAGGGTACAATGAGCAGTTCTTC
CDR3: CASRPTGTGYNEQFF

D: .
size: few
J: TRBJ2-4
V: TRBV10-3
DNA: TGTGCCATCAGTGAGTCTGGAAGTCTAGCCAAAAACATTCAGTACTTC
CDR3: CAISESGSLAKNIQYF

D: .
size: few
J: TRBJ2-7
V: TRBV5-1
DNA: TGCGCCAGCAGCTTTGGGGCGCGACTCTCCCACGAGCAGTACTTC
CDR3: CASSFGARLSHEQYF

D: TRBD1
size: few
J: TRBJ1-2
V: TRBV10-3
DNA: TGTGCCATCAGTGAGTCTGACAGGGCTAACTATGGCTACACCTTC
CDR3: CAISESDRANYGYTF

D: .
size: few
J: TRBJ1-5
V: TRBV9
DNA: TGTGCCAGCAGCGTAGTCCGCCGGAGGGGCAGTAAATATCAGCCCCAGCATTTT
CDR3: CASSVVRRRGSKYQPQHF

D: TRBD1
size: .
J: TRBJ2-5
V: TRBV20-1
DNA: TGCAGTGCTAGGGACAGGGCCCGCCAAGAGACCCAGTACTTC
CDR3: CSARDRARQETQYF

D: .
size: once
J: TRBJ2-1
V: TRBV11-2
DNA: TGTGCCAGCAGCACAAGGGGAAACAGCTACAATGAGCAGTTCTTC
CDR3: CASSTRGNSYNEQFF

D: TRBD1
size: few
J: TRBJ1-1
V: TRBV12-3/TRBV12-4
DNA: TGTGCCAGCAGTTTCCCTTCGACAGGGGCGGCCACTGAAGCTTTCTTT
CDR3: CASSFPSTGAATEAFF